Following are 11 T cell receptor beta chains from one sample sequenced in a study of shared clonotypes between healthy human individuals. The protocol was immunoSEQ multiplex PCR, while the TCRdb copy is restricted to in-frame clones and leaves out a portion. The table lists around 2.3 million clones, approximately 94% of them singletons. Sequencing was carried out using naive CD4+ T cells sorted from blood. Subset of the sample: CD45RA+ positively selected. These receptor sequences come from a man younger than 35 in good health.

The CDR3 sequence is CASSQPTGVNEQFF. The CDR3 DNA sequence: TGCGCCAGCAGCCAACCCACAGGGGTTAATGAGCAGTTCTTC. The chain recombines TRBV4-1 with TRBJ2-1; TRBD1 matches 7 bases. CDR1 is MGHRA, CDR2 YSYEKL, per germline. The CDR3 has 14 residues. The J segment lost 7 bases and the V segment lost 2 bases, leaving 5 bases of the junction unmatched.

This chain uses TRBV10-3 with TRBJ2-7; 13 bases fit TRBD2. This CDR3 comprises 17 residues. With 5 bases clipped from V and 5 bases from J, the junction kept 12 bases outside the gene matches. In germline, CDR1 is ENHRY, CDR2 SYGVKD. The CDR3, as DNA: TGTGCCATCAGTAAACGTACTAGCGGGGGGGCCGTCCACGAGCAGTACTTC. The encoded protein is CAISKRTSGGAVHEQYF.

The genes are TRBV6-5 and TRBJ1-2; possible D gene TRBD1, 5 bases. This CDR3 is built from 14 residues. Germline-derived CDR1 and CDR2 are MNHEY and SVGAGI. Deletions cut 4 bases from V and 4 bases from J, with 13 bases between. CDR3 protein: CASSLAPTVYGYTF. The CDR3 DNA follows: TGTGCCAGCAGTTTAGCTCCGACAGTCTATGGCTACACCTTC.

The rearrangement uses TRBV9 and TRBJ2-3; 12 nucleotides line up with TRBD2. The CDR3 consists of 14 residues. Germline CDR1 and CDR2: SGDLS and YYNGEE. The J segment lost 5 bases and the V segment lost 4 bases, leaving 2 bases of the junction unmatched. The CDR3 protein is CASSQTSGRDTQYF. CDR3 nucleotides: TGTGCCAGCAGCCAGACTAGCGGGAGAGATACGCAGTATTTT.

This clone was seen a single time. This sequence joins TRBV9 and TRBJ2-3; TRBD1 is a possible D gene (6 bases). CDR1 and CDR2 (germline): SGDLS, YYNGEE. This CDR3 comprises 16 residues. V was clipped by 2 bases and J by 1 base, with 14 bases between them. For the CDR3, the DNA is TGTGCCAGCAGCGTTTCAGGGGCGGGTGGCACAGATACGCAGTATTTT. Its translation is CASSVSGAGGTDTQYF.

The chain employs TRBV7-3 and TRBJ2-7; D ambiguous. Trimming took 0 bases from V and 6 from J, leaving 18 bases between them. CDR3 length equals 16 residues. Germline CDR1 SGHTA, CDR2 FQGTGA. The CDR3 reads CASSLTSSPNPSEQYF. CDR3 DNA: TGTGCCAGCAGCTTAACGTCCAGCCCGAATCCCTCCGAGCAGTACTTC.

The CDR3 loop is CASSSSTGGDTEAFF. The CDR3 region has the DNA TGCGCCAGCAGTTCGTCCACAGGGGGAGACACTGAAGCTTTCTTT. The chain couples TRBV10-2 to TRBJ1-1, with 8 bases identical to TRBD1. After removal of 5 bases from V and 3 bases from J, the junction contained 8 bases not matched to a gene. Per the germline V gene, CDR1 is WSHSY and CDR2 is SAAADI. This CDR3 region has 15 residues.

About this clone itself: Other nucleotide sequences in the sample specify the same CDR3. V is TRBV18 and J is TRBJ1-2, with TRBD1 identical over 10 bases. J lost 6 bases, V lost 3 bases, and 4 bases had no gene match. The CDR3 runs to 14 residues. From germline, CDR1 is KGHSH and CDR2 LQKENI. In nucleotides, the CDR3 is TGTGCCAGCTCACCTCTGGGACAGGGGAATGGCTACACCTTC. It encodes CASSPLGQGNGYTF. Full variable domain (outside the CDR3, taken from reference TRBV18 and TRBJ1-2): NAGVMQNPRHLVRRRGQEARLRCSPMKGHSHVYWYRQLPEEGLKFMVYLQKENIIDESGMPKERFSAEFPKEGPSILRIQQVVRGDSAAYFCASSPLGQGNGYTFGSGTRLTVV.

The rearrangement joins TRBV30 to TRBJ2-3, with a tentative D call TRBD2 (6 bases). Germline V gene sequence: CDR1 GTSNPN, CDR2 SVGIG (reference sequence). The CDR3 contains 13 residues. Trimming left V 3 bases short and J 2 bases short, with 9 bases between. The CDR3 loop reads CAWRAGTTDTQYF. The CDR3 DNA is TGTGCCTGGAGGGCGGGGACCACAGATACGCAGTATTTT.

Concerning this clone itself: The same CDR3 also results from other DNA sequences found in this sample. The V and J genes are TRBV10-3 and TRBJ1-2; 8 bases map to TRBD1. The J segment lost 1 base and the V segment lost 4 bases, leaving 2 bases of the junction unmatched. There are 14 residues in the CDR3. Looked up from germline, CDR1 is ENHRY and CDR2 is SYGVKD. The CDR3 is CAISGDRGNYGYTF. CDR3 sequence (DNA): TGTGCCATCAGTGGAGACAGGGGTAACTATGGCTACACCTTC.

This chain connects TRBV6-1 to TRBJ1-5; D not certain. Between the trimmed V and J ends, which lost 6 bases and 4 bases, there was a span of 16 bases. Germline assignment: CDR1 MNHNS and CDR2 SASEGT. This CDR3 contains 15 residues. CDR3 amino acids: CASRREGVLNQPQHF. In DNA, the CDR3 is TGTGCCAGCAGACGAGAGGGAGTTCTAAATCAGCCCCAGCATTTT.